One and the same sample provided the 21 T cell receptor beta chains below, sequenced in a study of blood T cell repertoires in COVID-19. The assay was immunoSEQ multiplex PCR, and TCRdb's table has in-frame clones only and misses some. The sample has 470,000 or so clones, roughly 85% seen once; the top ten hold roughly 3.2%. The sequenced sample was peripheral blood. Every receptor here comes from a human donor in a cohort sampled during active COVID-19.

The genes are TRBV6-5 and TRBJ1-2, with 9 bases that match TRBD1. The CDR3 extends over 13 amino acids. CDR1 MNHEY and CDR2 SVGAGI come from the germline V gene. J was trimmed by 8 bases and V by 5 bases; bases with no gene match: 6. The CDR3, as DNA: TGTGCCAGCAGTATACAGGGGGCGCAAGGCTACACCTTC. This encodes CASSIQGAQGYTF.

This CDR3 reads CSVFYGTGGNEQFF. The DNA of the CDR3 is TGCAGCGTTTTTTACGGGACAGGGGGTAATGAGCAGTTCTTC. The gene calls are TRBV29-1 and TRBJ2-1; 11 bases are shared with TRBD1. The trim removed 5 bases at V and 7 bases at J, leaving 7 bases unmatched. The CDR3 covers 14 residues. Germline CDR1 SQVTM, CDR2 ANQGSEA.

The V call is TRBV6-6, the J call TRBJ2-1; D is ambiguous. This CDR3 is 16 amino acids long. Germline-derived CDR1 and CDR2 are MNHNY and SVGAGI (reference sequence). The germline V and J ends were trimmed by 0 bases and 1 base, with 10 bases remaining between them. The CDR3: CASSYSGDGSYNEQFF. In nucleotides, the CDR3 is TGTGCCAGCAGTTACTCAGGAGACGGTTCCTACAATGAGCAGTTCTTC.

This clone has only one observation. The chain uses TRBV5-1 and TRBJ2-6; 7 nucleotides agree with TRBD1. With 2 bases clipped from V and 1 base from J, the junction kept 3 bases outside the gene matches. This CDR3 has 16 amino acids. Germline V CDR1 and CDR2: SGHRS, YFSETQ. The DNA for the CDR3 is TGCGCCAGCAGCTTTACGGACAGGTCTGGGGCCAACGTCCTGACTTTC. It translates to CASSFTDRSGANVLTF.

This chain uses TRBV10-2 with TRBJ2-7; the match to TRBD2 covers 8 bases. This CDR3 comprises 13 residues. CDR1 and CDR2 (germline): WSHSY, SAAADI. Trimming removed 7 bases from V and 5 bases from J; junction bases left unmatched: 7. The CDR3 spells CASTGTRSDEQYF. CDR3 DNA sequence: TGCGCCAGCACGGGGACTAGGTCGGACGAGCAGTACTTC.

CDR3 sequence: CASSLGGVGELFF. The CDR3 region has the DNA TGTGCCAGCAGCTTAGGGGGGGTCGGGGAGCTGTTTTTT. The chain joins TRBV11-2 to TRBJ2-2, with D possibly TRBD2 on 6 matching bases. Germline-derived CDR1 and CDR2 are SGHAT and FQNNGV. This CDR3 has 13 residues. V was trimmed by 1 base and J by 7 bases, leaving 7 bases between them.

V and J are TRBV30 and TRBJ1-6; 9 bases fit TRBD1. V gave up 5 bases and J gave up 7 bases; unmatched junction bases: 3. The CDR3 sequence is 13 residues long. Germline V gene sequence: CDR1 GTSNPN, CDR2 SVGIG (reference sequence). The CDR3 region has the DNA TGTGCCTGGGCGGGACAGGGAAATTCACCCCTCCACTTT. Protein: CAWAGQGNSPLHF.

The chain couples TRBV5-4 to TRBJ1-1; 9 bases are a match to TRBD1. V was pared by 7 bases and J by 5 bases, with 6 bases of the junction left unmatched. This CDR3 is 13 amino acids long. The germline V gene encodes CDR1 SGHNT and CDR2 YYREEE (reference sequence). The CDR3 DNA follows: TGTGCCAGCGGATCGACAGGGGGGACTGAAGCTTTCTTT. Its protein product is CASGSTGGTEAFF. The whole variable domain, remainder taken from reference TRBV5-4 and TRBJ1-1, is ETGVTQSPTHLIKTRGQQVTLRCSSQSGHNTVSWYQQALGQGPQFIFQYYREEENGRGNFPPRFSGLQFPNYSSELNVNALELDDSALYLCASGSTGGTEAFFGQGTRLTVV.

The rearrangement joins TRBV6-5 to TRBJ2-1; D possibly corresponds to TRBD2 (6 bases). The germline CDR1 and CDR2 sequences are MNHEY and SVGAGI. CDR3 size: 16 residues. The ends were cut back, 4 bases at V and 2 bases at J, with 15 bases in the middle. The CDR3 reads CASSLVGSGAYNEQFF. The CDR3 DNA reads TGTGCCAGCAGTTTAGTCGGGAGTGGGGCCTACAATGAGCAGTTCTTC.

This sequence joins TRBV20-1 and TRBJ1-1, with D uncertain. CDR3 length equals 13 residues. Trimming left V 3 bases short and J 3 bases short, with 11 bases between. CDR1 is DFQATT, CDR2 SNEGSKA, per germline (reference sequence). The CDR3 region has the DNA TGCAGTGCTAGTCCGGGATTTGACACTGAAGCTTTCTTT. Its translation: CSASPGFDTEAFF.

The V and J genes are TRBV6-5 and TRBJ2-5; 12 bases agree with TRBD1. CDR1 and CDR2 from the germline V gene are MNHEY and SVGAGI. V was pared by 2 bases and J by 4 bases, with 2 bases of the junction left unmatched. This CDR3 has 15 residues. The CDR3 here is CASSYGTGGRETQYF. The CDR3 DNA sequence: TGTGCCAGCAGTTACGGGACAGGGGGCCGAGAGACCCAGTACTTC.

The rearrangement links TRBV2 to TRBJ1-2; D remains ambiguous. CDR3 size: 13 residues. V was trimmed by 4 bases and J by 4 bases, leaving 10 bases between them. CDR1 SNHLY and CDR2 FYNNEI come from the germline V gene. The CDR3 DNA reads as TGTGCCAGCAGTGGAGGGCCTAGCTATGGCTACACCTTC. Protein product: CASSGGPSYGYTF.

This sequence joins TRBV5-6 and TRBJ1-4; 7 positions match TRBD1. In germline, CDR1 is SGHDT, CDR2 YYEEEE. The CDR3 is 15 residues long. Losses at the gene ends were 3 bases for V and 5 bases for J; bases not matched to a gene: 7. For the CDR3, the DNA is TGTGCCAGCAGCTCACGGGACAGAAGAAATGAAAAACTGTTTTTT. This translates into CASSSRDRRNEKLFF.

CDR3 DNA: TGTGCCAGCAGCGTAGGAATTGAGCGGGAGGGCCGGCAGTTCTTC. Its protein is CASSVGIEREGRQFF. The chain is built from TRBV9 and TRBJ2-1; 10 bases map to TRBD2. V dropped 0 bases and J dropped 12; count of bases not matched to a gene: 9. The germline V gene encodes CDR1 SGDLS and CDR2 YYNGEE. This CDR3 comprises 15 residues.

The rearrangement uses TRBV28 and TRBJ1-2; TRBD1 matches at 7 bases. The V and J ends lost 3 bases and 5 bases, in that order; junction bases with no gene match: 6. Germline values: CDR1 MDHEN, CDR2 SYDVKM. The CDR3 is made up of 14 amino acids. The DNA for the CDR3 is TGTGCCAGCAGTTTTCCGGGACAGCCTTATGGCTACACCTTC. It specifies CASSFPGQPYGYTF.

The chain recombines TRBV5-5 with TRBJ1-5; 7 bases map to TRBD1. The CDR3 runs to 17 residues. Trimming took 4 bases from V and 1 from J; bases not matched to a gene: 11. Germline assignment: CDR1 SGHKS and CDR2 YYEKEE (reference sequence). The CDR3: CASSPGTALRSNQPQHF. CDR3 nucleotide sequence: TGTGCCAGCAGCCCCGGGACAGCCCTGAGGAGCAATCAGCCCCAGCATTTT.

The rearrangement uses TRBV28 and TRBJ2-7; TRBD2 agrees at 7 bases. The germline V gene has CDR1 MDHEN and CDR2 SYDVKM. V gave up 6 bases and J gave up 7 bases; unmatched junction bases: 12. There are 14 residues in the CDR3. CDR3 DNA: TGTGCCAGCAGCCTCAGCGGGGTTGTTTTTGAGCAGTACTTC. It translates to CASSLSGVVFEQYF.

CDR3 amino acids: CASSQDPAGGPYEQYF. As DNA, the CDR3 is TGTGCCAGCAGCCAAGACCCAGCGGGAGGGCCTTACGAGCAGTACTTC. The V call is TRBV3-1 (or the pseudogene TRBV3-2), the J call TRBJ2-7; TRBD2 matches 10 bases. The trim removed 0 bases at V and 4 bases at J, leaving 6 bases unmatched. CDR3 size: 16 residues. Germline-derived CDR1 and CDR2 are LGHDT and YNNKEL (reference sequence).

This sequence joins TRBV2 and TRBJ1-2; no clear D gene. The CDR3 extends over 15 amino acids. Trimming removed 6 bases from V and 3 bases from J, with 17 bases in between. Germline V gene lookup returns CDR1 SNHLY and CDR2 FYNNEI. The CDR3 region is CASRRRPGWDYGYTF. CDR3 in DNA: TGTGCCAGCAGGAGGAGGCCAGGTTGGGACTATGGCTACACCTTC.

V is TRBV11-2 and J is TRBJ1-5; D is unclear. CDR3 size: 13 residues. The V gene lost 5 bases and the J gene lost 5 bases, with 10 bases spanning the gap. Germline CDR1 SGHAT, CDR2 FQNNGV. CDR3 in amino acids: CASSRVRDQPQHF. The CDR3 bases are TGTGCCAGCAGCCGAGTCCGGGATCAGCCCCAGCATTTT.

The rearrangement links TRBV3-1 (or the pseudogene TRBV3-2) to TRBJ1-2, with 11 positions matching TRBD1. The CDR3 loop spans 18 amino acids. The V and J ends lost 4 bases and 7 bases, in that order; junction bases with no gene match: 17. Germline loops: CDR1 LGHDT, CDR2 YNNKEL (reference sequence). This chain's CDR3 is CASSPQIWAPGQGGGYTF. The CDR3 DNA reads TGTGCCAGCAGCCCTCAGATTTGGGCGCCGGGACAGGGGGGTGGCTACACCTTC.